A single sample is the source of the 4 T cell receptor beta chains below, sequenced in a study of blood T cell repertoires in COVID-19. TCRdb keeps only in-frame clones here, not all; method: immunoSEQ multiplex PCR. The sample has some 220,000 clones, roughly 90% seen once; the top ten hold approximately 3.1%. The sample comprised PBMCs or T cells enriched from blood (not recorded which). These receptors were taken from a woman aged 45-65 years in a cohort exposed to, infected with or recovered from COVID-19 (not recorded which).

The chain employs TRBV7-2 and TRBJ2-2; D may be TRBD2 (5 bases). This CDR3 comprises 13 residues. The ends were cut back, 6 bases at V and 6 bases at J, with 11 bases in the middle. The germline V gene has CDR1 SGHTA and CDR2 FQGNSA. The CDR3 DNA sequence: TGTGCCAGCAGTTATTCGAGGGCCGGGGAGCTGTTTTTT. Its protein is CASSYSRAGELFF.

This rearrangement joins TRBV5-1 to TRBJ2-3; 10 nucleotides agree with TRBD1. V shed 3 bases and J 3 bases; nucleotides not matched to a gene: 7. Germline loops: CDR1 SGHRS, CDR2 YFSETQ. This CDR3 has 16 amino acids. The DNA of the CDR3 is TGCGCCAGCAGCTGGGAGACAGGGGGCTGGACAGATACGCAGTATTTT. This codes for CASSWETGGWTDTQYF.

In this sample, this clone turned up once. The chain has TRBV5-4 and TRBJ1-2; 7 bases align to TRBD1. The V and J ends lost 2 bases and 7 bases, in that order; junction bases with no gene match: 8. The CDR3 extends over 14 amino acids. Germline assignment: CDR1 SGHNT and CDR2 YYREEE (reference sequence). The CDR3 sequence: CASSLQGTARGYTF. Written as DNA, the CDR3 is TGTGCCAGCAGCTTACAGGGGACCGCTCGTGGCTACACCTTC.

Only a few counts were recorded for this clone. This chain connects TRBV19 to TRBJ1-2; tentatively, D is TRBD1 (5 bases). V lost 4 bases and J 4 bases, leaving 7 bases between the germline ends. The CDR3 has 12 amino acids. Germline V CDR1 and CDR2: LNHDA, SQIVND (reference sequence). The CDR3 reads CASSRQSYGYTF. The CDR3 bases are TGTGCCAGTAGTAGACAGAGCTATGGCTACACCTTC. Full variable domain (rest looked up from reference TRBV19 and TRBJ1-2): DGGITQSPKYLFRKEGQNVTLSCEQNLNHDAMYWYRQDPGQGLRLIYYSQIVNDFQKGDIAEGYSVSREKKESFPLTVTSAQKNPTAFYLCASSRQSYGYTFGSGTRLTVV.